The clone carrying this TCR beta chain was found many times. Its target is not known. This specimen comes from a study of T-cell reconstitution after alpha-beta-depleted transplantation in children. General observations from the study: Alpha-beta T cells present about two months after transplant were reported to originate from several hundred expanded graft clones. The study traced high day-60 TCRbeta diversity in some patients to surviving recipient T cells and thymic progenitors. Diversity and T-cell counts at one year after transplant derived mostly from new T cells.

There are 17 residues in the CDR3. Germline V CDR1 and CDR2: SGHRS, YFSETQ. The V segment lost 3 bases and the J segment 0 bases; nucleotides outside the gene matches: 4. Preparation of the TCRbeta library involved a method that used unique molecular identifiers. TCRdb re-called the PCR reads through MiXCR, storing one row per CDR3 protein. The sample lists roughly 76,000 distinct CDR3 sequences; under 13% were seen once. The gene calls are TRBV5-1 and TRBJ1-6; TRBD1 agrees at 9 bases. This receptor was identified in a boy between 10 and 17 years old with acute myeloid leukemia, due to receive a stem cell transplant. The source material was PBMCs, sampled before TCRalphabeta/CD19-depleted stem cell transplant. CDR3 nucleotide sequence: TGCGCCAGCAGCTGGTCGACAGGGGGCTCCTATAATTCACCCCTCCACTTT. Protein: CASSWSTGGSYNSPLHF.